This T cell receptor (beta chain) was documented in a study of EBV T-cell therapy then PD-1 blockade in nasopharyngeal carcinoma. A note on this clone: Antigen unknown.

Produced via immunoSEQ multiplex PCR; TCRdb's table is partial and in-frame only. Of about 23,000 clones listed, over 75% are singletons. This CDR3 comprises 14 residues. The V gene's germline CDR1 is PRHDT and CDR2 FYEKMQ (reference sequence). The V end lost 4 bases, the J end lost 6 bases, and 12 bases lay between the germline ends. Treatment denoted: AdE1-LMPpoly-expanded autologous EBV-specific T-cell therapy followed by anti-PD-1 nivolumab. This sequence joins TRBV13 and TRBJ2-2; D is possibly TRBD2 (5 bases). The sample consisted of CD8+ T cells from blood, taken at day 61 from a patient whose treatment included autologous EBV-specific T cells and nivolumab. The source is a middle-aged man with nasopharyngeal carcinoma. DNA for the CDR3: TGTGCCAGCAGCTCCCGTACGGAGGCCGGGGAGCTGTTTTTT. Encoded protein: CASSSRTEAGELFF. The complete variable domain, with remaining parts taken from reference TRBV13 and TRBJ2-2, reads AAGVIQSPRHLIKEKRETATLKCYPIPRHDTVYWYQQGPGQDPQFLISFYEKMQSDKGSIPDRFSAQQFSDYHSELNMSSLELGDSALYFCASSSRTEAGELFFGEGSRLTVL.